These T cell receptor beta chains were read from a single sample in a study of blood T cell repertoires in COVID-19. TCRdb keeps only in-frame clones here, not all; method: immunoSEQ multiplex PCR. The repertoire has 150,000 or so clones, about 85% of them found once; the top ten carry over 5%. What was sequenced was peripheral blood. Receptor source: a woman aged 45-59 years with COVID-19, enrolled during active disease. CDR3s include the opening cysteine and the closing phenylalanine or tryptophan. D genes are given only for firm matches. Size is omitted from some rows. Given values are once, few, many or a class for expanded clones.

V,size,J,D,length,CDR3,DNA
TRBV19,NA,TRBJ1-6,TRBD1,15,CASSRLGTGDSPLHF,TGTGCCAGTAGTCGCCTAGGGACAGGGGACTCACCCCTCCACTTT
TRBV6-6,NA,TRBJ2-2,NA,12,CASSPHGGELFF,TGTGCCAGCAGTCCCCACGGCGGGGAGCTGTTTTTT
TRBV2,NA,TRBJ2-1,NA,15,CASSVWESSYNEQFF,TGTGCCAGCAGTGTTTGGGAGAGCTCCTACAATGAGCAGTTCTTC
TRBV3-1/TRBV3-2,many,TRBJ2-5,NA,17,CASSQARWVGGQETQYF,TGTGCCAGCAGCCAAGCGCGTTGGGTAGGGGGCCAAGAGACCCAGTACTTC
TRBV11-2,NA,TRBJ2-1,NA,14,CASSFVGGQNEQFF,TGTGCCAGCAGCTTTGTGGGGGGGCAAAATGAGCAGTTCTTC
TRBV19,NA,TRBJ2-5,TRBD2,14,CASSIGGGIETQYF,TGTGCCAGTAGTATAGGCGGGGGGATAGAGACCCAGTACTTC
TRBV11-3,many,TRBJ1-4,NA,13,CASSLSEEEKLFF,TGTGCCAGCAGCTTATCCGAGGAAGAAAAACTGTTTTTT
TRBV7-2,many,TRBJ2-7,TRBD2,13,CASSASGGRGRYF,TGTGCCAGCAGCGCGAGCGGGGGGAGGGGGAGGTACTTC
TRBV6-1,NA,TRBJ2-3,NA,13,CASSEQGTDTQYF,TGTGCCAGCAGTGAACAGGGAACAGATACGCAGTATTTT
TRBV11-3,NA,TRBJ1-2,NA,17,CASSFLTGPGQNYGYTF,TGTGCCAGCAGTTTCCTAACAGGTCCAGGGCAGAACTATGGCTACACCTTC
TRBV19,NA,TRBJ1-1,TRBD1,14,CASTPGQGRTEAFF,TGTGCCAGTACCCCGGGACAGGGACGGACTGAAGCTTTCTTT
TRBV11-2,few,TRBJ1-3,NA,15,CASSFGAGVRNTIYF,TGTGCCAGCAGCTTCGGGGCAGGGGTTCGAAACACCATATATTTT
TRBV6-5,NA,TRBJ1-2,TRBD1,15,CASSSRTGGDYGYTF,TGTGCCAGCAGTTCGAGGACAGGGGGGGACTATGGCTACACCTTC
TRBV30,NA,TRBJ1-5,TRBD1,19,CAWSEGWTGGLRGNQPQHF,TGTGCCTGGAGTGAGGGTTGGACAGGGGGCCTCAGGGGCAATCAGCCCCAGCATTTT
TRBV6-1,NA,TRBJ1-2,NA,17,CASSDMGQGRGLYGYTF,TGTGCCAGCAGTGACATGGGGCAGGGGAGAGGGTTATATGGCTACACCTTC
TRBV20-1,NA,TRBJ1-1,NA,13,CSASKELGTEAFF,TGCAGTGCTAGTAAGGAGTTGGGCACTGAAGCTTTCTTT
TRBV3-1/TRBV3-2,NA,TRBJ1-2,NA,14,CASSQTGLDYGYTF,TGTGCCAGCAGCCAAACAGGCCTGGACTATGGCTACACCTTC
TRBV28,NA,TRBJ2-3,TRBD2,16,CASSETLAGVTDTQYF,TGTGCCAGCAGTGAAACGCTAGCGGGGGTCACAGATACGCAGTATTTT
TRBV11-1,NA,TRBJ2-5,NA,15,CASSLDPQGWKTQYF,TGTGCCAGCAGCTTAGATCCCCAGGGATGGAAGACCCAGTACTTC
TRBV7-9,NA,TRBJ2-3,NA,14,CASSSTVGTDTQYF,TGTGCCAGCAGCTCTACGGTAGGCACAGATACGCAGTATTTT
TRBV4-1,NA,TRBJ2-2,NA,15,CASSKWTPNTGELFF,TGCGCCAGCAGCAAATGGACACCGAACACCGGGGAGCTGTTTTTT
TRBV28,NA,TRBJ1-5,TRBD1,14,CALGQGVGNQPQHF,TGTGCCCTCGGACAGGGTGTCGGCAATCAGCCCCAGCATTTT
TRBV11-3,many,TRBJ1-2,TRBD1,13,CASTDRGRGGYTF,TGTGCCAGCACAGACAGGGGGCGCGGGGGCTACACCTTC
TRBV4-1,NA,TRBJ2-1,NA,14,CASSQEVVRDEQFF,TGCGCCAGCAGCCAAGAAGTGGTGAGGGATGAGCAGTTCTTC
TRBV5-5,NA,TRBJ1-5,TRBD1,15,CASSWGQGANQPQHF,TGTGCCAGCAGCTGGGGACAGGGGGCGAATCAGCCCCAGCATTTT
TRBV6-1,few,TRBJ2-7,NA,14,CASSEDGRDAEQYF,TGTGCCAGCAGTGAAGATGGCAGGGATGCCGAGCAGTACTTC
TRBV6-5,NA,TRBJ2-2,NA,12,CATVGDPGELFF,TGTGCCACCGTCGGGGATCCCGGGGAGCTGTTTTTT
TRBV20-1,NA,TRBJ2-7,NA,11,CSASLQYEQYF,TGCAGTGCTAGTCTCCAGTACGAGCAGTACTTC
TRBV18,few,TRBJ2-7,NA,14,CASSPTGETYEQYF,TGTGCCAGCTCACCGACGGGGGAAACCTACGAGCAGTACTTC
TRBV18,NA,TRBJ2-1,NA,13,CASSPPVENEQFF,TGTGCCAGCTCACCACCGGTCGAGAATGAGCAGTTCTTC
TRBV14,NA,TRBJ2-1,NA,11,CASSKRNEQFF,TGTGCCAGCAGCAAGAGAAATGAGCAGTTCTTC
TRBV7-3,NA,TRBJ1-2,TRBD1,13,CASSPGQNYGYTF,TGTGCCAGCAGCCCGGGACAGAACTATGGCTACACCTTC
TRBV11-3,few,TRBJ2-6,NA,20,CASSLEWTATLQTGANVLTF,TGTGCCAGCAGCTTAGAGTGGACAGCAACCCTGCAGACTGGGGCCAACGTCCTGACTTTC
TRBV2,NA,TRBJ1-4,NA,12,CATPWNSEKLFF,TGTGCCACCCCTTGGAACAGTGAAAAACTGTTTTTT
TRBV27,once,TRBJ2-1,NA,15,CASSSTRGSYNEQFF,TGTGCCAGCAGTTCCACCCGGGGCTCCTACAATGAGCAGTTCTTC